This TCR beta chain was sequenced in a study of T cells after posttransplantation cyclophosphamide. Method: immunoSEQ multiplex PCR; TCRdb's copy keeps in-frame clones and lacks some. The repertoire consists of about 52,000 clones, with 90% to 95% occurring once and the leading ten covering 2.5% to 3%. Only one count was recorded for this clone. Its antigen remains unknown. Study-wide results and limits: Recipient CMV seropositivity and CMV reactivation strongly tracked TRB clonality. Tissue-infiltrating T cells from skin or gut overlapped little with blood T cells. Later post-transplant blood repertoires were often dominated by donor CD8+ memory clones.

Germline V gene sequence: CDR1 SGHAT, CDR2 FQNNGV. V was pared by 6 bases and J by 4 bases, with 12 bases between. The CDR3 covers 13 residues. The related graft donor's blood sample was taken on the day of bone marrow donation. The TCR sequence derives from a woman aged 25 to 39 in good health and a related stem cell transplant donor. The J gene is TRBJ1-2, the V gene TRBV11-2; maybe TRBD1 (5 bases). The sequenced sample was PBMCs. The CDR3 nucleotides read TGTGCCAGCAGATTAACGGGGGTCTATGGCTACACCTTC. Translation gives CASRLTGVYGYTF.